One T cell receptor beta chain is described in this entry. Its specificity is unknown. The sample is drawn from a study of B cell selection in AIRE deficiency. Whole-study results and caveats: Healthy donors alone shared more than 30% of thousands of Treg sequences; patients alone 9% to 9.5%. Patient Tconv cells held roughly 33% of Treg sequences shared by healthy donors. Shared Treg sequences had shorter CDR3s, biased toward rearrangements with few non-templated insertions.

Sequencing was performed with immunoSEQ multiplex PCR; in TCRdb, only in-frame clones are kept and a portion is missing. Here the sample spans some 19,000 clones, 97% being singletons. The sorted conventional CD4 T cells were gated as CD4+CD127+. J was trimmed by 6 bases and V by 4 bases; bases with no gene match: 17. In germline, CDR1 is SGHTA, CDR2 FQGNSA. The CDR3 consists of 19 residues. Material: conventional CD4+ T cells sorted from PBMCs. This receptor was identified in a human donor with AIRE deficiency. V and J are TRBV7-2 and TRBJ2-1, with 11 bases lining up with TRBD2. Here the CDR3 DNA reads TGTGCCAGCAGCTCAGCACCGTCCCCTACTAGCGGGAGTATCAATGAGCAGTTCTTC. This encodes CASSSAPSPTSGSINEQFF.